These T cell receptor beta chains were read from a single sample in a study of Graves' ophthalmopathy and Graves' hyperthyroidism. TCRdb re-called the multiplex PCR reads with MiXCR, one entry per CDR3 protein. Of 200,000 to 250,000 distinct CDR3 sequences listed, about a fifth are singletons. The sequenced sample consisted of peripheral blood. The source is a woman between 50 and 59 years old with Graves' ophthalmopathy. The CDR3 runs from the conserved cysteine through the conserved F or W. D genes are given only for firm matches. Rows may omit the clone size; those that give it use once, few, many or a size class.

many,TRBD1,TRBV12-3/TRBV12-4,TRBJ1-1,CASSFDRGLTEAFF,TGTGCCAGCAGTTTTGACAGGGGGCTTACTGAAGCTTTCTTT
.,.,TRBV12-3/TRBV12-4,TRBJ1-5,CASSPSGNNQPQHF,TGTGCCAGCAGTCCCTCTGGTAACAATCAGCCCCAGCATTTT
.,.,TRBV19,TRBJ1-1,CASIPAGVKAEAFF,TGTGCCAGTATCCCAGCAGGGGTGAAGGCTGAAGCTTTCTTT
many,.,TRBV6-5,TRBJ2-7,CASSYRDNYEQYF,TGTGCCAGCAGTTACCGGGACAACTACGAGCAGTACTTC
many,.,TRBV5-1,TRBJ1-1,CASQRQGGTEAFF,TGCGCCAGCCAGCGGCAGGGTGGCACTGAAGCTTTCTTT
many,TRBD1,TRBV27,TRBJ1-1,CASRPLLGGGSEAFF,TGTGCCAGCCGACCCCTTTTAGGAGGGGGCTCTGAAGCTTTCTTT
many,.,TRBV6-1,TRBJ1-3,CASRKTGAGNTIYF,TGTGCCAGCAGAAAGACAGGAGCTGGAAACACCATATATTTT
many,TRBD2,TRBV7-8,TRBJ2-7,CASSEGLAGHEQYF,TGTGCCAGCAGCGAGGGACTAGCGGGACACGAGCAGTACTTC
few,.,TRBV5-1,TRBJ2-5,CASSFSFRGETQYF,TGCGCCAGCAGCTTTTCATTTCGGGGGGAGACCCAGTACTTC
many,TRBD2,TRBV27,TRBJ2-7,CASSSGIAGIAYEQYF,TGTGCCAGCAGTTCGGGAATAGCGGGGATTGCCTACGAGCAGTACTTC
few,.,TRBV11-1,TRBJ1-3,CASSLGGAVSGNTIYF,TGTGCCAGCAGCTTAGGGGGCGCTGTCTCTGGAAACACCATATATTTT
.,.,TRBV6-2/TRBV6-3,TRBJ1-1,CASSYRQITEAFF,TGTGCCAGCAGTTACCGACAGATCACTGAAGCTTTCTTT
many,.,TRBV12-3/TRBV12-4,TRBJ1-1,CASSLGGTTEAFF,TGTGCCAGCAGTTTAGGGGGTACCACTGAAGCTTTCTTT
many,.,TRBV6-5,TRBJ2-7,CASSRRLFEQYF,TGTGCCAGCAGCCGTAGGCTTTTCGAGCAGTACTTC
many,TRBD1,TRBV4-1,TRBJ1-2,CASSQDRTGNYGYTF,TGCGCCAGCAGCCAAGACCGGACAGGGAACTATGGCTACACCTTC
many,.,TRBV19,TRBJ1-1,CASIGRAVRDTEAFF,TGTGCCAGTATCGGTAGGGCAGTTCGAGACACTGAAGCTTTCTTT
many,.,TRBV20-1,TRBJ1-2,CSATPPNRSYGYTF,TGCAGTGCTACCCCACCCAACAGGAGTTATGGCTACACCTTC
many,.,TRBV28,TRBJ1-5,CASSLFTGNQPQHF,TGTGCCAGCAGTTTATTTACAGGGAATCAGCCCCAGCATTTT
.,.,TRBV9,TRBJ2-5,CASSVDTGTPIRETQYF,TGTGCCAGCAGCGTAGATACGGGGACCCCGATCCGCGAGACCCAGTACTTC
many,TRBD1,TRBV27,TRBJ2-2,CASSQDRGPGGELFF,TGTGCCAGCAGTCAGGACAGGGGGCCTGGCGGGGAGCTGTTTTTT
many,.,TRBV6-1,TRBJ1-5,CASSEFLGNSNQPQHF,TGTGCCAGCAGTGAATTTTTGGGTAATAGCAATCAGCCCCAGCATTTT
few,TRBD1,TRBV6-1,TRBJ1-1,CASTVETGGYSEAFF,TGTGCCAGCACGGTCGAGACAGGGGGCTATTCTGAAGCTTTCTTT
many,TRBD1,TRBV20-1,TRBJ2-5,CSARTGFQETQYF,TGCAGTGCTAGGACAGGGTTCCAAGAGACCCAGTACTTC
many,TRBD1,TRBV6-5,TRBJ1-1,CASTMTGGGSEAFF,TGTGCCAGCACTATGACAGGGGGCGGATCTGAAGCTTTCTTT
.,TRBD2,TRBV27,TRBJ2-7,CASSRRDYPYEQYF,TGTGCCAGCAGTCGCCGGGACTACCCCTACGAGCAGTACTTC
many,.,TRBV20-1,TRBJ2-2,CSAAPRNTGELFF,TGCAGTGCCGCTCCCAGGAACACCGGGGAGCTGTTTTTT
many,.,TRBV28,TRBJ2-7,CASRGISSYEQYF,TGTGCCAGCAGGGGGATAAGCTCCTACGAGCAGTACTTC
.,.,TRBV5-1,TRBJ2-2,CASSLVAGPGELFF,TGCGCCAGCAGCTTGGTTGCCGGACCCGGGGAGCTGTTTTTT
.,.,TRBV6-2/TRBV6-3,TRBJ2-7,CASTRQVAYEQYF,TGTGCCAGCACACGACAGGTCGCTTACGAGCAGTACTTC
many,.,TRBV7-9,TRBJ2-4,CASTNSSSDKNIQYF,TGTGCCAGCACCAATAGCAGTTCTGACAAAAACATTCAGTACTTC
few,TRBD2,TRBV9,TRBJ2-5,CASSVVGLAGVTQYF,TGTGCCAGCAGCGTAGTGGGACTAGCGGGAGTGACCCAGTACTTC